These T cell receptor beta chains were read from a single sample in a study of blood T cells in healthy people across ages. From the 5' RACE reads, TCRdb called clonotypes with MiXCR, one entry per CDR3 protein. The sample gives roughly 1,700,000 distinct CDR3 sequences, 28% of which show up once; less than 9.5% is in the top ten. The sample taken for sequencing was blood. The receptors here all came from a woman aged 25 to 45 in good health. CDR3s include the opening cysteine and the closing phenylalanine or tryptophan. A D gene is named only where the DNA matches it firmly. Expanded clones are given a class, and other clones once, few, many or no size at all.

TRBJ1-4 | few | . | TRBV15 | CATSRDAGGTNEKLFF | TGTGCCACCAGCAGAGATGCTGGAGGAACTAATGAAAAACTGTTTTTT
TRBJ2-5 | few | TRBD1 | TRBV9 | CAGSTGQGALETQYF | TGTGCCGGCAGCACCGGACAGGGGGCGCTTGAGACCCAGTACTTC
TRBJ2-3 | many | TRBD1 | TRBV12-3/TRBV12-4 | CASSRDRAFTQYF | TGTGCCAGCAGCCGCGACAGGGCCTTTACGCAGTATTTT
TRBJ1-2 | few | TRBD1 | TRBV4-3 | CASSQADRANYGYTF | TGCGCCAGCAGCCAAGCGGACAGGGCCAACTATGGCTACACCTTC
TRBJ2-3 | few | TRBD2 | TRBV5-1 | CASSLEYGGRADTQYF | TGCGCCAGCAGCTTGGAGTATGGCGGGAGAGCAGATACGCAGTATTTT
TRBJ1-1 | . | TRBD1 | TRBV29-1 | CSVRGGLNTEAFF | TGCAGCGTTAGAGGGGGCTTGAACACTGAAGCTTTCTTT
TRBJ2-7 | many | TRBD2 | TRBV18 | CASLELGGRDEQYF | TGTGCCAGCTTGGAATTGGGAGGGCGCGACGAGCAGTACTTC
TRBJ2-1 | . | TRBD2 | TRBV12-3/TRBV12-4 | CASTLGSGIRNEQFF | TGTGCCAGCACCCTCGGTAGCGGGATCCGAAATGAGCAGTTCTTC
TRBJ2-1 | few | TRBD2 | TRBV30 | CAWRSRRDSGRNEQFF | TGTGCCTGGAGATCCCGGAGGGATAGCGGGAGGAATGAGCAGTTCTTC
TRBJ2-6 | . | . | TRBV20-1 | CSARGETGANVLTF | TGCAGTGCTAGGGGGGAGACCGGGGCCAACGTCCTGACTTTC
TRBJ1-4 | . | . | TRBV2 | CASSKGQTNEKLFF | TGTGCCAGCAGTAAGGGGCAGACTAATGAAAAACTGTTTTTT
TRBJ2-5 | many | TRBD1 | TRBV7-3 | CASSLQGASQETQYF | TGTGCCAGCAGCCTACAGGGGGCGTCCCAAGAGACCCAGTACTTC
TRBJ2-1 | few | . | TRBV27 | CASSLGQIGLSYNEQFF | TGTGCCAGCAGTTTAGGCCAGATAGGGCTATCCTACAATGAGCAGTTCTTC
TRBJ2-5 | many | . | TRBV6-1 | CASRFGETQYF | TGTGCCAGCAGGTTTGGGGAGACCCAGTACTTC
TRBJ2-7 | few | TRBD2 | TRBV10-3 | CAISGSGTSGKNYEQYF | TGTGCCATCAGTGGGTCAGGGACTAGCGGGAAAAACTACGAGCAGTACTTC
TRBJ2-5 | . | . | TRBV9 | CASSAKRGSQETQYF | TGTGCCAGCAGCGCCAAGAGGGGGAGCCAAGAGACCCAGTACTTC
TRBJ2-5 | few | . | TRBV6-6 | CASSYDGTRETQYF | TGTGCCAGCAGTTACGACGGGACGCGGGAGACCCAGTACTTC
TRBJ2-6 | few | . | TRBV5-5 | CASSLEGFAGAGANVLTF | TGTGCCAGCAGCTTGGAGGGGTTCGCAGGGGCTGGGGCCAACGTCCTGACTTTC
TRBJ2-3 | . | . | TRBV20-1 | CSAREQSTDTQYF | TGCAGTGCTCGGGAGCAAAGCACAGATACGCAGTATTTT
TRBJ2-4 | many | . | TRBV14 | CASSQDPRTGPAKNIQYF | TGTGCCAGCAGCCAAGATCCAAGAACAGGTCCTGCCAAAAACATTCAGTACTTC
TRBJ2-3 | many | . | TRBV5-1 | CASTTFERTDTQYF | TGCGCCAGCACCACCTTCGAGCGCACAGATACGCAGTATTTT
TRBJ1-2 | . | . | TRBV20-1 | CSAITSVRDYDYTF | TGCAGTGCGATAACGTCAGTGAGGGACTATGACTACACCTTC
TRBJ2-1 | . | TRBD1 | TRBV20-1 | CSAGRDSQYNEQFF | TGCAGTGCTGGCCGGGACAGCCAATACAATGAGCAGTTCTTC
TRBJ2-7 | . | . | TRBV28 | CASQPAGPRSYEQYF | TGTGCCAGCCAACCCGCGGGGCCGAGATCCTACGAGCAGTACTTC
TRBJ2-1 | many | . | TRBV6-5 | CASSYTLGVALSSYNEQFF | TGTGCCAGCAGTTACACCTTGGGGGTAGCGTTAAGCTCCTACAATGAGCAGTTCTTC
TRBJ2-5 | many | . | TRBV29-1 | CSAAEGLRDTGDTQYF | TGCAGCGCCGCGGAGGGCCTCCGGGACACAGGGGATACCCAGTACTTC
TRBJ1-6 | . | . | TRBV7-9 | CASSLITGYRHSPLHF | TGTGCCAGCAGCTTAATCACAGGGTATAGGCATTCACCCCTCCACTTT
TRBJ2-1 | . | . | TRBV9 | CASSSSRDVYNEQFF | TGTGCCAGCAGCTCTAGTAGGGATGTCTACAATGAGCAGTTCTTC
TRBJ2-2 | few | . | TRBV5-1 | CASSLLPDNTGELFF | TGCGCCAGCAGCCTCCTTCCGGATAACACCGGGGAGCTGTTTTTT
TRBJ2-4 | few | . | TRBV2 | CASSENFQGAKNIQYF | TGTGCCAGCAGTGAAAATTTCCAAGGGGCCAAAAACATTCAGTACTTC
TRBJ1-5 | many | TRBD1 | TRBV20-1 | CSATPTGEVGQPQHF | TGCAGTGCTACGCCGACAGGGGAGGTTGGTCAGCCCCAGCATTTT
TRBJ2-5 | many | TRBD1 | TRBV6-2/TRBV6-3 | CASSSDRGITETQYF | TGTGCCAGCAGCAGCGACAGGGGGATAACGGAGACCCAGTACTTC
TRBJ2-7 | many | . | TRBV7-2 | CASSFQRYEQYF | TGTGCCAGCAGCTTCCAGAGGTACGAGCAGTACTTC
TRBJ2-1 | . | . | TRBV3-1 | CASSQDRGGTHNEQFF | TGTGCCAGCAGCCAAGATCGTGGGGGCACCCACAATGAGCAGTTCTTC
TRBJ2-5 | many | . | TRBV6-5 | CASSPGNGETQYF | TGTGCCAGCAGTCCGGGGAACGGGGAGACCCAGTACTTC
TRBJ2-3 | many | TRBD2 | TRBV20-1 | CSAPLATSTDTQYF | TGCAGTGCTCCACTAGCGACTAGCACAGATACGCAGTATTTT
TRBJ2-7 | many | . | TRBV4-1 | CASSQEQRPSYEQYF | TGCGCCAGCAGCCAAGAACAACGGCCCTCCTACGAGCAGTACTTC
TRBJ2-1 | . | . | TRBV21-1 | CASIPLDRGNEQFF | TGTGCCAGCATCCCATTAGACAGGGGCAATGAGCAGTTCTTC
TRBJ2-4 | many | . | TRBV10-1 | CASSEGQTIQYF | TGCGCCAGCAGTGAAGGTCAGACCATTCAGTACTTC
TRBJ2-5 | few | TRBD2 | TRBV5-1 | CASSSGTSGGAVAETQYF | TGCGCCAGCAGCTCGGGGACTAGCGGGGGGGCAGTAGCAGAGACCCAGTACTTC
TRBJ2-1 | few | TRBD2 | TRBV18 | CASSALRLAGLSYNEQFF | TGTGCCAGCTCAGCGCTTCGGCTAGCGGGACTCTCCTACAATGAGCAGTTCTTC
TRBJ2-1 | . | . | TRBV20-1 | CSARDPTSGDEQFF | TGCAGTGCTAGAGATCCCACTAGTGGGGATGAGCAGTTCTTC
TRBJ2-7 | . | . | TRBV24-1 | CATSAVGVGSNSYEQYF | TGTGCCACCAGTGCCGTGGGCGTGGGCTCTAATTCCTACGAGCAGTACTTC
TRBJ2-3 | . | TRBD2 | TRBV5-5 | CASGTTSGGATDTQYF | TGTGCCAGCGGAACAACTAGCGGGGGGGCGACAGATACGCAGTATTTT
TRBJ2-5 | few | . | TRBV20-1 | CSAPKQGLTQETQYF | TGCAGTGCTCCTAAACAGGGCCTAACGCAAGAGACCCAGTACTTC
TRBJ2-5 | many | . | TRBV12-3/TRBV12-4 | CASSSTDQETQYF | TGTGCCAGCAGCTCGACAGATCAAGAGACCCAGTACTTC
TRBJ1-1 | . | . | TRBV2 | CASTHQGGTEAFF | TGTGCCAGCACCCATCAGGGTGGAACTGAAGCTTTCTTT
TRBJ2-7 | . | TRBD1 | TRBV6-5 | CASTPDRGSLYEQYF | TGTGCCAGCACCCCTGACAGGGGAAGTCTCTACGAGCAGTACTTC
TRBJ2-3 | . | . | TRBV20-1 | CSASPQASFTDTQYF | TGCAGTGCTAGTCCCCAGGCTAGCTTCACAGATACGCAGTATTTT
TRBJ2-3 | few | . | TRBV2 | CATRGTDTQYF | TGTGCCACTCGCGGCACAGATACGCAGTATTTT
TRBJ1-5 | once | . | TRBV25-1 | CASSGKDTKNQPQHF | TGTGCCAGCAGTGGTAAGGACACAAAAAATCAGCCCCAGCATTTT
TRBJ2-5 | many | . | TRBV5-1 | CASSLRGGAEETQYF | TGCGCCAGCAGCTTGAGAGGGGGGGCAGAAGAGACCCAGTACTTC
TRBJ2-1 | many | TRBD2 | TRBV5-1 | CASSLAPMASGGAYEQFF | TGCGCCAGCAGCTTGGCCCCTATGGCCAGCGGGGGGGCCTATGAGCAGTTCTTC